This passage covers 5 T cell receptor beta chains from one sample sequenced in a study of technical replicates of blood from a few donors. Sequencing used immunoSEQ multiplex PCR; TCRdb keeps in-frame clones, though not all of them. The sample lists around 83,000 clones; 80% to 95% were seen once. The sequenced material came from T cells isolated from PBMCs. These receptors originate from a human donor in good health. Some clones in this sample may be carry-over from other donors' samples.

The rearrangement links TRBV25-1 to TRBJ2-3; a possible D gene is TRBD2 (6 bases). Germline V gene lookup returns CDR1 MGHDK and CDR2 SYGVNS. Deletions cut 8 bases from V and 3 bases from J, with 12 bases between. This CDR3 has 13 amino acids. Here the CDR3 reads CASGGMGTDTQYF. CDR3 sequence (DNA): TGTGCCAGCGGCGGGATGGGGACAGATACGCAGTATTTT.

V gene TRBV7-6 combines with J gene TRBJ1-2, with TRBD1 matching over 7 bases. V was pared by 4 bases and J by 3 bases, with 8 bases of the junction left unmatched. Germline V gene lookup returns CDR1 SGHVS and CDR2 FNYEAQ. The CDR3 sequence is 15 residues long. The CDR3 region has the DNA TGTGCCAGCAGCTCCCGCCCCGACAGGGACTATGGCTACACCTTC. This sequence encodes CASSSRPDRDYGYTF.

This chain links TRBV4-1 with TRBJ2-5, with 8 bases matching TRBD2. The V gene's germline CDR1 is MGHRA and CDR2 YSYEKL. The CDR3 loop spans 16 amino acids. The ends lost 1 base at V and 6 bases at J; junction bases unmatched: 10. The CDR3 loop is CASSQGASGRGKTQYF. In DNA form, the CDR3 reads TGCGCCAGCAGCCAAGGAGCCAGCGGGAGAGGAAAGACCCAGTACTTC.

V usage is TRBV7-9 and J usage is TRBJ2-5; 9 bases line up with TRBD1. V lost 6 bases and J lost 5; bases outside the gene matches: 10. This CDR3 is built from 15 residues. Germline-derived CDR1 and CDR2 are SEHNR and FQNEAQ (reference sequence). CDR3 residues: CASSSTGTGWETQYF. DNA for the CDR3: TGTGCCAGCAGTTCAACCGGGACAGGGTGGGAGACCCAGTACTTC.

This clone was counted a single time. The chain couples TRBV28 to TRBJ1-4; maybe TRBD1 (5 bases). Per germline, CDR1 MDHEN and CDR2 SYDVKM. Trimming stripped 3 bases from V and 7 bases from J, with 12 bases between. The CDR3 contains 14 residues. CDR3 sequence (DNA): TGTGCCAGCAGTTTGAAGGGGCTCAGTGAAAAACTGTTTTTT. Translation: CASSLKGLSEKLFF. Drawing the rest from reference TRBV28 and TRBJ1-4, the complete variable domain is DVKVTQSSRYLVKRTGEKVFLECVQDMDHENMFWYRQDPGLGLRLIYFSYDVKMKEKGDIPEGYSVSREKKERFSLILESASTNQTSMYLCASSLKGLSEKLFFGSGTQLSVL.